This T cell receptor beta chain is from a study of blood T cells in healthy people across ages. The study, taken as a whole, reports: Whereas aged donors had fewer naive CD4+ cells, long-lived donors had more of them and higher diversity. Since the PBMCs were unsorted, naive and antigen-experienced cells could not be conclusively compared.

A second PCR, run for about 7 to 12 cycles, used a sample-barcoded 5' primer plus a J-beta primer mix. Every individual sample yielded 2.5 million or more paired-end reads (each containing CDR3). A single record per CDR3 protein comes from TCRdb applying MiXCR to the 5' RACE reads. The table lists over 550,000 distinct CDR3 sequences, 25% to 35% of them singletons, with 15% to 17% in the top ten. The table lists this clonotype with a few counts. What it binds is unknown. This may be a read error: a much more frequent sequence differs by one nucleotide. The CDR3 runs 14 residues. From germline, CDR1 is SGHVS and CDR2 FQNEAQ. J lost 7 bases, V lost 3 bases, and 2 bases had no gene match.

J is TRBJ2-7 and V is TRBV7-8; 14 nucleotides align to TRBD2. The sequencing input was blood. The sequence came from an elderly woman in good health. The CDR3 region is CASSFRTSGGEQYF. The CDR3 coding sequence is TGTGCCAGCAGCTTCCGGACTAGCGGGGGGGAGCAGTACTTC.